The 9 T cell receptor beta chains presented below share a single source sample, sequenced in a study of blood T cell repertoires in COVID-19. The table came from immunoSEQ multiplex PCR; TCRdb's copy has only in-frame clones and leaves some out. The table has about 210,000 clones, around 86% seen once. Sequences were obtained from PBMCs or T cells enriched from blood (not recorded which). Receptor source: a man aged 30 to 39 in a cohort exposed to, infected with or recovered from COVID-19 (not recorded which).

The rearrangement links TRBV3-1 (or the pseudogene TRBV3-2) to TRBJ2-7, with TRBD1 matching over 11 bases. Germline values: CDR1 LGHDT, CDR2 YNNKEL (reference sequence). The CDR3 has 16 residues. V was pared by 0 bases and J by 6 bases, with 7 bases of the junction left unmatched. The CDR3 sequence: CASSQDRTGGDCEQYF. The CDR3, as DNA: TGTGCCAGCAGCCAAGACCGGACAGGGGGCGATTGCGAGCAGTACTTC.

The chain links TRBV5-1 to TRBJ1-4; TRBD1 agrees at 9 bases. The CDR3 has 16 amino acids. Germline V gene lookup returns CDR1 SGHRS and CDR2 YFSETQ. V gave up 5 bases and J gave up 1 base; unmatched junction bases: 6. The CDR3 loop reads CASRPGQGRTNEKLFF. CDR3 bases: TGCGCCAGCAGACCGGGACAGGGAAGAACTAATGAAAAACTGTTTTTT.

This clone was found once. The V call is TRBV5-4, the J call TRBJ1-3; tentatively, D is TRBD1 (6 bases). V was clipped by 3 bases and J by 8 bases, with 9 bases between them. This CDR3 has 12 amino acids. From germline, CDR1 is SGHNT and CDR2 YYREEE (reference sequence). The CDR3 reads CASSSTGDTIYF. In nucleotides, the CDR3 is TGTGCCAGCAGCTCGACAGGAGACACCATATATTTT.

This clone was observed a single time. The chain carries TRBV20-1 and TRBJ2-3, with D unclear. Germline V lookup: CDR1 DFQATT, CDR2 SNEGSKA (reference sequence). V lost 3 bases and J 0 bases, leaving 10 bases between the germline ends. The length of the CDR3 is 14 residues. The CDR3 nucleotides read TGCAGTGCTAGTACTACTTCGAGCACAGATACGCAGTATTTT. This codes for CSASTTSSTDTQYF.

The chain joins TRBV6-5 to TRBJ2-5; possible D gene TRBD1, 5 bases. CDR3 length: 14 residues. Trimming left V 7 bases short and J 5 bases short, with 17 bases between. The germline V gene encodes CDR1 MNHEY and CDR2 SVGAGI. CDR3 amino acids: CASTPGPALETQYF. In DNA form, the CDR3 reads TGTGCCAGCACCCCAGGGCCAGCGTTGGAGACCCAGTACTTC.

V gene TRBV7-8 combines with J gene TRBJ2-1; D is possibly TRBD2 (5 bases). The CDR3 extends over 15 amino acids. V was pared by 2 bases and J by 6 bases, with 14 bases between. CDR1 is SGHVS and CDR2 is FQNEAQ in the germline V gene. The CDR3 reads CASSLFGSGGNEQFF. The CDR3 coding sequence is TGTGCCAGCAGCTTATTTGGCTCAGGAGGCAATGAGCAGTTCTTC.

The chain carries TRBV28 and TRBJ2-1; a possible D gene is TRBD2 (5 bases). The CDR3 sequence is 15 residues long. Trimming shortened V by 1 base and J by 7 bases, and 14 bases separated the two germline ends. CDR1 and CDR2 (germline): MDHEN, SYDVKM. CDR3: CASSLSGPGGNEQFF. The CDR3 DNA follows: TGTGCCAGCAGTTTATCGGGTCCCGGCGGGAATGAGCAGTTCTTC.

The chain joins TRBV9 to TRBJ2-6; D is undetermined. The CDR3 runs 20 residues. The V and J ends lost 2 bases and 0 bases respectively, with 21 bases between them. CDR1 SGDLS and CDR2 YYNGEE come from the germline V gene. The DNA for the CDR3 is TGTGCCAGCAGCGTTCCGAGGCAGCCCTCTCCAGACTCTGGGGCCAACGTCCTGACTTTC. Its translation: CASSVPRQPSPDSGANVLTF.

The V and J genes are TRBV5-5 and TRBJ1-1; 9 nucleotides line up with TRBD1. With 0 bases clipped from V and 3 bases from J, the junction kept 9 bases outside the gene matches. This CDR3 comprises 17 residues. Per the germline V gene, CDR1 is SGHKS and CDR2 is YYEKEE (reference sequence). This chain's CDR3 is CASSLAVGDRVYTEAFF. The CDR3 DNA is TGTGCCAGCAGCTTGGCTGTCGGGGACAGGGTGTACACTGAAGCTTTCTTT. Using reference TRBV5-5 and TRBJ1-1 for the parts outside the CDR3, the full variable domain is DAGVTQSPTHLIKTRGQQVTLRCSPISGHKSVSWYQQVLGQGPQFIFQYYEKEERGRGNFPDRFSARQFPNYSSELNVNALLLGDSALYLCASSLAVGDRVYTEAFFGQGTRLTVV.